This T cell receptor beta chain originates from a study of regulatory T cells in long-lasting Graves disease. Regarding time point: newly diagnosed GD, antithyroid drugs for less than 3 months. PBMC-derived RNA was used for the TCR library. The CDR3 consists of 16 residues. Unmatched junction bases numbered 10, after V lost 7 bases and J lost 6 bases. CDR1 is LGHNA and CDR2 is YNFKEQ in the germline V gene. In its sample, this clonotype was seen once. Arm-PCR of CDR3 regions and iRepertoire HTBI primers were the basis on which TCR beta libraries were built. TCRdb re-analysed the multiplex PCR reads in MiXCR, keeping a single row per CDR3 protein. The sample holds roughly 440,000 distinct CDR3 sequences, approximately 16% seen once. The same sample was also used in a study of T cells in Graves' hyperthyroidism and ophthalmopathy.

The sample was peripheral blood mononuclear cells (PBMCs), taken at new diagnosis, from a patient treated with antithyroid drugs. The chain combines TRBV4-2 with TRBJ2-2; TRBD1 matches 11 bases. The origin of this receptor is a woman aged 18-29 years with Graves disease. The CDR3 loop reads CASTNPDRGHAGELFF. The CDR3 DNA reads as TGTGCCAGCACCAACCCGGACAGGGGGCACGCCGGGGAGCTGTTTTTT.